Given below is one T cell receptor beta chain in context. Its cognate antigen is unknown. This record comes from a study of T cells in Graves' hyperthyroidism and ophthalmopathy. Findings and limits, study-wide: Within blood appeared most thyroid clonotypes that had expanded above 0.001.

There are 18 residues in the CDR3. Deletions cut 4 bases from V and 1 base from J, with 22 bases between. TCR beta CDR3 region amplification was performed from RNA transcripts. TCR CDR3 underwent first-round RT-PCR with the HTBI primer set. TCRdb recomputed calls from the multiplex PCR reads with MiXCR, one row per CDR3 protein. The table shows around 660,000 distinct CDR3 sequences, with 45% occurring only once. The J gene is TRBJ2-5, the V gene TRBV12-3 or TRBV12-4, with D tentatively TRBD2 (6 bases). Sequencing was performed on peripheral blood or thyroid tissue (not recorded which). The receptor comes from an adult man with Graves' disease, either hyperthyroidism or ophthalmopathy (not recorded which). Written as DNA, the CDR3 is TGTGCCAGCAGTTCCCCTCGCCGGACTAATCGTCCCCAAGAGACCCAGTACTTC. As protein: CASSSPRRTNRPQETQYF.